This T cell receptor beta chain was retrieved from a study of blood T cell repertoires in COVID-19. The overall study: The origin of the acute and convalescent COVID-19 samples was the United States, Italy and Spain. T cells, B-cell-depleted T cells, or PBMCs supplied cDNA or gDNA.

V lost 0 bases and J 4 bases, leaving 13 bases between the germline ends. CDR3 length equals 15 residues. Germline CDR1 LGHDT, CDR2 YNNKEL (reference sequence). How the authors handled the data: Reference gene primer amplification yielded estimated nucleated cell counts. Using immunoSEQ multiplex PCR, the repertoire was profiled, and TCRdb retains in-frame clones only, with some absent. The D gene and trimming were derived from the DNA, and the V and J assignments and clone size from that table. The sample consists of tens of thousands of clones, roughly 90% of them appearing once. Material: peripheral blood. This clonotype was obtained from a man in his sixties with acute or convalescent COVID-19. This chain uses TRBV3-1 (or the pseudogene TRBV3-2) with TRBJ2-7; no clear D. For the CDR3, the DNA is TGTGCCAGCAGCCAAGATGCGTTCTCCGAGTACGAGCAGTACTTC. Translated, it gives CASSQDAFSEYEQYF.